These T cell receptor beta chains were read from a single sample in a study of radiotherapy plus CTLA-4 blockade in lung cancer. Profiled with immunoSEQ multiplex PCR; TCRdb holds only in-frame clones, not every one. This table has 65,000 to 95,000 clones, about 88% appearing once. The sample was peripheral blood, taken from a patient treated with radiotherapy plus ipilimumab. The receptor source for this set is a human donor with non-small cell lung cancer who had stable disease on radiotherapy plus ipilimumab. Both conserved end residues are part of each CDR3. Fields, in order: clone size, J gene, V gene, D gene, CDR3 DNA, CDR3 protein. The D gene is left open where the match is weak. Rows give clone size only sometimes, using once, few, many, or a class for an expanded clone.

abundance: -; j_gene: TRBJ1-3; v_gene: TRBV7-2; d_gene: TRBD1; CDR3nt: TGTGCCAGCAGCTTAGTTGCAGGGGGGAATGGAAACACCATATATTTT; CDR3aa: CASSLVAGGNGNTIYF
abundance: -; j_gene: TRBJ2-7; v_gene: TRBV6-5; d_gene: TRBD2; CDR3nt: TGTGCCAGCAGTTACGGGGGCGGGACTAGCGGCTACGAGCAGTACTTC; CDR3aa: CASSYGGGTSGYEQYF
abundance: -; j_gene: TRBJ1-2; v_gene: TRBV6-1; d_gene: -; CDR3nt: TGTGCCAGCAGTTTCGACAGGCTCGCGGGGGCTGGCTACACCTTC; CDR3aa: CASSFDRLAGAGYTF
abundance: -; j_gene: TRBJ1-5; v_gene: TRBV7-9; d_gene: -; CDR3nt: TGTGCCAGCAGCCCCCGCGGGGGCCCTAGCAATCAGCCCCAGCATTTT; CDR3aa: CASSPRGGPSNQPQHF
abundance: -; j_gene: TRBJ2-7; v_gene: TRBV5-1; d_gene: TRBD1; CDR3nt: TGCGCCAGCAGCGCCTCAGGGGGAAGGTTGTACGAGCAGTACTTC; CDR3aa: CASSASGGRLYEQYF
abundance: -; j_gene: TRBJ2-5; v_gene: TRBV6-1; d_gene: -; CDR3nt: TGTGCCAGCAGTGTTCTGGGTGGGGAGGCGTGGGAGACCCAGTACTTC; CDR3aa: CASSVLGGEAWETQYF
abundance: -; j_gene: TRBJ1-3; v_gene: TRBV30; d_gene: -; CDR3nt: TGTGCCTGGAGTGTAACTCAGGGGTATGGAAACACCATATATTTT; CDR3aa: CAWSVTQGYGNTIYF
abundance: -; j_gene: TRBJ1-1; v_gene: TRBV7-9; d_gene: TRBD1; CDR3nt: TGTGCCAGCAGCTTAGAGTTCGGACAGGGTAGCCCTGAAGCTTTCTTT; CDR3aa: CASSLEFGQGSPEAFF
abundance: -; j_gene: TRBJ2-7; v_gene: TRBV6-5; d_gene: -; CDR3nt: TGTGCCAGCAGTTCTAAGACCTACGAGCAGTACTTC; CDR3aa: CASSSKTYEQYF
abundance: once; j_gene: TRBJ1-4; v_gene: TRBV28; d_gene: -; CDR3nt: TGTGCCAGCAGCCCAGCGCCCCATAATGAAAAACTGTTTTTT; CDR3aa: CASSPAPHNEKLFF
abundance: -; j_gene: TRBJ1-6; v_gene: TRBV28; d_gene: TRBD1; CDR3nt: TGTGCCAGCAGTCCCTTCGGGAGACAGGGGCCCTCACCCCTCCACTTT; CDR3aa: CASSPFGRQGPSPLHF
abundance: -; j_gene: TRBJ2-7; v_gene: TRBV29-1; d_gene: TRBD2; CDR3nt: TGCAGCGTTGCTAGCGGGAGGGCGGACGAGCAGTACTTC; CDR3aa: CSVASGRADEQYF
abundance: -; j_gene: TRBJ2-3; v_gene: TRBV7-2; d_gene: TRBD2; CDR3nt: TGTGCCAGCAGCTTAGCGGGGGCTAGCGGGACAGATACGCAGTATTTT; CDR3aa: CASSLAGASGTDTQYF
abundance: -; j_gene: TRBJ2-7; v_gene: TRBV11-2; d_gene: TRBD2; CDR3nt: TGTGCCAGCAGCTTAAGGGCGGGGGGTTACGAGCAGTACTTC; CDR3aa: CASSLRAGGYEQYF
abundance: -; j_gene: TRBJ2-6; v_gene: TRBV28; d_gene: -; CDR3nt: TGTGCCAGCAAACCCGGGACAACTGGGGCCAACGTCCTGACTTTC; CDR3aa: CASKPGTTGANVLTF
abundance: -; j_gene: TRBJ2-5; v_gene: TRBV5-4; d_gene: TRBD2; CDR3nt: TGTGCCAGCAGCTGGAGCGGGACCCAAGAGACCCAGTACTTC; CDR3aa: CASSWSGTQETQYF
abundance: -; j_gene: TRBJ1-5; v_gene: TRBV10-1; d_gene: -; CDR3nt: TGCGCCAGCAGTGATGCGAGGAACCAGCCCCAGCATTTT; CDR3aa: CASSDARNQPQHF
abundance: -; j_gene: TRBJ1-2; v_gene: TRBV6-5; d_gene: -; CDR3nt: TGTGCCAGCAGTTACTCGTCCGGGACCCCTGGCTACACCTTC; CDR3aa: CASSYSSGTPGYTF
abundance: -; j_gene: TRBJ1-2; v_gene: TRBV6-4; d_gene: -; CDR3nt: TGTGCCAGTTCCCGTGGGGGAGACTATGGCTACACCTTC; CDR3aa: CASSRGGDYGYTF
abundance: -; j_gene: TRBJ1-1; v_gene: TRBV7-6; d_gene: -; CDR3nt: TGTGCCAGCAGCTCGGACCGCGGGGCTGAAGCTTTCTTT; CDR3aa: CASSSDRGAEAFF
abundance: -; j_gene: TRBJ1-1; v_gene: TRBV12-5; d_gene: TRBD1; CDR3nt: TGTGCTAGTGGTGTTGGGACAGGGGGACAGAACACTGAAGCTTTCTTT; CDR3aa: CASGVGTGGQNTEAFF
abundance: -; j_gene: TRBJ1-4; v_gene: TRBV9; d_gene: -; CDR3nt: TGTGCCAGCAGCCTCCGGGGCGCCGGAGAAAAACTGTTTTTT; CDR3aa: CASSLRGAGEKLFF
abundance: -; j_gene: TRBJ1-3; v_gene: TRBV11-2; d_gene: TRBD1; CDR3nt: TGTGCCAGCAGTTCACAAGGGGGCTTTGGAAACACCATATATTTT; CDR3aa: CASSSQGGFGNTIYF
abundance: few; j_gene: TRBJ1-5; v_gene: TRBV19; d_gene: -; CDR3nt: TGTGCCAGTCCGGGACCCCAGCATTTT; CDR3aa: CASPGPQHF
abundance: once; j_gene: TRBJ1-6; v_gene: TRBV7-2; d_gene: TRBD1; CDR3nt: TGTGCCAGCAGCTCCAGGACAGGGGCCACACCCCTCCACTTT; CDR3aa: CASSSRTGATPLHF
abundance: -; j_gene: TRBJ1-6; v_gene: TRBV4-2; d_gene: -; CDR3nt: TGTGCCAGCAGCCAAGGGGTCAGGGCTGATTCACCCCTCCACTTT; CDR3aa: CASSQGVRADSPLHF
abundance: -; j_gene: TRBJ2-3; v_gene: TRBV14; d_gene: TRBD2; CDR3nt: TGTGCCAGCAGCCAAGCTCTCGTAGCGGGGAGAAACACAGATACGCAGTATTTT; CDR3aa: CASSQALVAGRNTDTQYF
abundance: -; j_gene: TRBJ1-2; v_gene: TRBV2; d_gene: -; CDR3nt: TGTGCCAGCAGTGGGTGGATTAACTATGGCTACACCTTC; CDR3aa: CASSGWINYGYTF
abundance: -; j_gene: TRBJ1-2; v_gene: TRBV28; d_gene: -; CDR3nt: TGTGCCAGCAGCTATGTGAGGGGCTACACCTTC; CDR3aa: CASSYVRGYTF
abundance: -; j_gene: TRBJ1-5; v_gene: TRBV6-5; d_gene: -; CDR3nt: TGTGCCAGCAGTAGTAATAGCAATCAGCCCCAGCATTTT; CDR3aa: CASSSNSNQPQHF
abundance: -; j_gene: TRBJ1-5; v_gene: TRBV6-1; d_gene: -; CDR3nt: TGTGCCAGCAGTGAACTCTTGGGGGGATTGAGCAATCAGCCCCAGCATTTT; CDR3aa: CASSELLGGLSNQPQHF
abundance: -; j_gene: TRBJ2-1; v_gene: TRBV28; d_gene: -; CDR3nt: TGTGCCAGCTCGAAACCCAATGAGCAGTTCTTC; CDR3aa: CASSKPNEQFF
abundance: once; j_gene: TRBJ2-7; v_gene: TRBV18; d_gene: TRBD1; CDR3nt: TGTGCCAGCTCTCCCCCTAAGACAGGGTCTGCTTACGAGCAGTACTTC; CDR3aa: CASSPPKTGSAYEQYF
abundance: once; j_gene: TRBJ2-4; v_gene: TRBV27; d_gene: -; CDR3nt: TGTGCCAGCGGCAACAGGGCTACCAAAAACATTCAGTACTTC; CDR3aa: CASGNRATKNIQYF
abundance: -; j_gene: TRBJ2-3; v_gene: TRBV18; d_gene: -; CDR3nt: TGTGCCAGCTCACCACCGGGGCGACGCACAGATACGCAGTATTTT; CDR3aa: CASSPPGRRTDTQYF
abundance: -; j_gene: TRBJ2-2; v_gene: TRBV19; d_gene: -; CDR3nt: TGTGCCAGTAGTATAAGCCTAATGGCCGGGGAGCTGTTTTTT; CDR3aa: CASSISLMAGELFF
abundance: -; j_gene: TRBJ2-3; v_gene: TRBV5-3; d_gene: -; CDR3nt: TGTGCCAGAAGCTCTGGACAGCTCACAGATACGCAGTATTTT; CDR3aa: CARSSGQLTDTQYF
abundance: -; j_gene: TRBJ2-3; v_gene: TRBV10-1; d_gene: TRBD2; CDR3nt: TGCGCCAGCAGTGAGCTAGCGGCCACAGATACGCAGTATTTT; CDR3aa: CASSELAATDTQYF
abundance: -; j_gene: TRBJ1-1; v_gene: TRBV5-1; d_gene: -; CDR3nt: TGCGCCAGCAGTGAGGGTTTTGGTGACACTGAAGCTTTCTTT; CDR3aa: CASSEGFGDTEAFF
abundance: -; j_gene: TRBJ2-2; v_gene: TRBV5-4; d_gene: -; CDR3nt: TGTGCCAGCAGCTTGGCCACGGCTAGCTCCGGGGAGCTGTTTTTT; CDR3aa: CASSLATASSGELFF
abundance: -; j_gene: TRBJ1-1; v_gene: TRBV2; d_gene: -; CDR3nt: TGTGCCAGCAGTGAGGGGAGAGCTGAAGCTTTCTTT; CDR3aa: CASSEGRAEAFF
abundance: -; j_gene: TRBJ2-2; v_gene: TRBV5-1; d_gene: -; CDR3nt: TGCGCCAGCACTTGGGTGGAGCTCACCGGGGAGCTGTTTTTT; CDR3aa: CASTWVELTGELFF
abundance: -; j_gene: TRBJ2-7; v_gene: TRBV2; d_gene: -; CDR3nt: TGTGCCAGCAGTGACACCTCCTACGAGCAGTACTTC; CDR3aa: CASSDTSYEQYF
abundance: -; j_gene: TRBJ2-1; v_gene: TRBV5-1; d_gene: -; CDR3nt: TGCGCCAGCAGCCCCGGGAGCATCTACAATGAGCAGTTCTTC; CDR3aa: CASSPGSIYNEQFF
abundance: -; j_gene: TRBJ1-2; v_gene: TRBV30; d_gene: -; CDR3nt: TGTGCCTGGAGCGGGACATCCTTGTATGGCTACACCTTC; CDR3aa: CAWSGTSLYGYTF
abundance: few; j_gene: TRBJ1-2; v_gene: TRBV7-9; d_gene: -; CDR3nt: TGTGCCAGCAGCTTAGATGATACCGGCTACACCTTC; CDR3aa: CASSLDDTGYTF
abundance: once; j_gene: TRBJ2-3; v_gene: TRBV7-3; d_gene: TRBD2; CDR3nt: TGTGCCAGCAGCTTGCTAGCGGGAGAAACAGATACGCAATATTTT; CDR3aa: CASSLLAGETDTQYF
abundance: -; j_gene: TRBJ2-7; v_gene: TRBV28; d_gene: TRBD1; CDR3nt: TGTGCCAGCAGTTCTCCCGGGACAGGCTATGGGGAGCAGTACTTC; CDR3aa: CASSSPGTGYGEQYF
abundance: -; j_gene: TRBJ1-4; v_gene: TRBV6-1; d_gene: -; CDR3nt: TGTGCCAGCAGCCAGACGGAAAAACTGTTTTTT; CDR3aa: CASSQTEKLFF
abundance: -; j_gene: TRBJ2-7; v_gene: TRBV7-9; d_gene: TRBD2; CDR3nt: TGTGCCAGCAGCTTAGTGACCGGGACTAGCGGTTCCTACGAGCAGTACTTC; CDR3aa: CASSLVTGTSGSYEQYF
abundance: -; j_gene: TRBJ1-3; v_gene: TRBV4-2; d_gene: TRBD1; CDR3nt: TGTGCCAGCAGCCACCCAGGGGGGGGCAACTCTGGAAACACCATATATTTT; CDR3aa: CASSHPGGGNSGNTIYF
abundance: -; j_gene: TRBJ2-7; v_gene: TRBV25-1; d_gene: -; CDR3nt: TGTGCCAGCAGTCACCGGGACCTTCGCTACGAGCAGTACTTC; CDR3aa: CASSHRDLRYEQYF
abundance: -; j_gene: TRBJ2-3; v_gene: TRBV6-6; d_gene: TRBD1; CDR3nt: TGTGCCAGCAGTTTGACAGGGGGCGGAGATACGCAGTATTTT; CDR3aa: CASSLTGGGDTQYF
abundance: -; j_gene: TRBJ1-5; v_gene: TRBV28; d_gene: TRBD1; CDR3nt: TGTGCCAGCAGTTTAATCAGGGGGAATCAGCCCCAGCATTTT; CDR3aa: CASSLIRGNQPQHF
abundance: -; j_gene: TRBJ2-2; v_gene: TRBV28; d_gene: -; CDR3nt: TGTGCCAGCAGTCCGAACACCGGGGAGCTGTTTTTT; CDR3aa: CASSPNTGELFF